This T cell receptor (beta chain) was recorded in a study of shared clonotypes between healthy human individuals. Study summary: Each donor contributed plates that comprised three CD4 naive, three CD4 memory, two CD8 naive and one CD8 memory. Findings and caveats of the study: Sample collection involved blood only; tissue repertoires are likely different.

Germline loops: CDR1 MGHRA, CDR2 YSYEKL. The CDR3 has 16 amino acids. The V gene end was trimmed by 2 bases and the J gene end by 5 bases; junction bases not matched to a gene: 8. Naive CD8 cells lacked CD45RO and underwent positive selection for CCR7, leaving out terminally differentiated effector memory CD45RA+ cells. Genomic DNA belonging to each subset was distributed in equal measure over several immunoSEQ plates. Per the study methods: Junction-only immunoSEQ sequences carried no quality scores, so filtering differed. TCRdb keeps only in-frame clones here, not all; method: immunoSEQ multiplex PCR. D and trimming come from the DNA, and the V and J calls and clone size come from that table. This table has roughly 2.1 million clones, about 92% appearing once. Points on this clone: Its target is unknown.

The gene calls are TRBV4-1 and TRBJ2-1, with 8 bases that match TRBD1. The sequenced sample consisted of naive CD8+ T cells from PBMCs. The clonotype comes from a man between 18 and 35 years old in good health. Some clones in this sample may be carry-over from other donors' samples. The CDR3 protein is CASSQSHRDRNNEQFF. The DNA for the CDR3 is TGCGCCAGCAGCCAATCCCACCGGGACAGGAACAATGAGCAGTTCTTC.